A selection of T cell receptor beta chains follows, all from one sample in a study of human T cells and chemical hapten exposure. TCRdb processed the RACE reads anew with MiXCR; each CDR3 protein has one entry. The data hold 150,000 to 200,000 distinct CDR3 sequences, with about 25% observed a single time. Specimen: whole blood, collected in connection with sensitization to the hapten diphenylcyclopropenone (DPC). The receptors were sampled from a middle-aged woman with alopecia areata. Some clones in this sample may be carry-over from other donors' samples. CDR3s include the opening cysteine and the closing phenylalanine or tryptophan. The D gene is left open where the match is weak.

CDR3 protein: CASSLGGSPTQYF
D gene: .
J gene: TRBJ2-3
V gene: TRBV7-2

CDR3 protein: CANRAQAGITDTQYF
D gene: TRBD2
J gene: TRBJ2-3
V gene: TRBV12-3/TRBV12-4

CDR3 protein: CASSLMGVSYEQYF
D gene: .
J gene: TRBJ2-7
V gene: TRBV7-2

CDR3 protein: CASSLTATQYF
D gene: .
J gene: TRBJ2-3
V gene: TRBV28

CDR3 protein: CASRLGAGELFF
D gene: .
J gene: TRBJ2-2
V gene: TRBV12-3/TRBV12-4

CDR3 protein: CASSWGQTNTEAFF
D gene: TRBD1
J gene: TRBJ1-1
V gene: TRBV7-9

CDR3 protein: CASSLERSYEQYF
D gene: .
J gene: TRBJ2-7
V gene: TRBV12-3/TRBV12-4

CDR3 protein: CSVRPRASTDTQYF
D gene: .
J gene: TRBJ2-3
V gene: TRBV29-1

CDR3 protein: CASSLGQGAMAYGYTF
D gene: TRBD1
J gene: TRBJ1-2
V gene: TRBV4-3

CDR3 protein: CASRERGDDGYTF
D gene: .
J gene: TRBJ1-2
V gene: TRBV7-9

CDR3 protein: CATSRASRLAGFQETQYF
D gene: TRBD2
J gene: TRBJ2-5
V gene: TRBV15

CDR3 protein: CASSLAATGSSYEQYF
D gene: TRBD1
J gene: TRBJ2-7
V gene: TRBV5-6

CDR3 protein: CASSLRAGMEKLFF
D gene: .
J gene: TRBJ1-4
V gene: TRBV28

CDR3 protein: CASSVSFLVGGPNTQYF
D gene: TRBD2
J gene: TRBJ2-3
V gene: TRBV9

CDR3 protein: CASSLVGQGFSTILLAKNIQYF
D gene: TRBD1
J gene: TRBJ2-4
V gene: TRBV28

CDR3 protein: CASSVGGQSTDTQYF
D gene: TRBD1
J gene: TRBJ2-3
V gene: TRBV9

CDR3 protein: CSASGGERGANEQFF
D gene: TRBD2
J gene: TRBJ2-1
V gene: TRBV20-1

CDR3 protein: CASSQGFNYGYTF
D gene: .
J gene: TRBJ1-2
V gene: TRBV6-2/TRBV6-3

CDR3 protein: CASSEQGVPTDTQYF
D gene: TRBD1
J gene: TRBJ2-3
V gene: TRBV2

CDR3 protein: CASGGELAGSNEQFF
D gene: TRBD2
J gene: TRBJ2-1
V gene: TRBV6-1

CDR3 protein: CASSPHQLAGGGNEQFF
D gene: TRBD2
J gene: TRBJ2-1
V gene: TRBV7-2

CDR3 protein: CASSFRRAGELFF
D gene: .
J gene: TRBJ2-2
V gene: TRBV11-1

CDR3 protein: CSARDKLRALNEQFF
D gene: .
J gene: TRBJ2-1
V gene: TRBV20-1

CDR3 protein: CASSPEQYNEQFF
D gene: .
J gene: TRBJ2-1
V gene: TRBV18

CDR3 protein: CASRWDRGHNEQFF
D gene: TRBD1
J gene: TRBJ2-1
V gene: TRBV6-1

CDR3 protein: CASSSLGTNYGYTF
D gene: .
J gene: TRBJ1-2
V gene: TRBV27

CDR3 protein: CASRAAGGTGANVLTF
D gene: TRBD2
J gene: TRBJ2-6
V gene: TRBV7-9

CDR3 protein: CASMPSGSTPDTQYF
D gene: TRBD2
J gene: TRBJ2-3
V gene: TRBV6-1

CDR3 protein: CASSLDQSWFF
D gene: .
J gene: TRBJ2-1
V gene: TRBV28

CDR3 protein: CASSLIESRTDTQYF
D gene: .
J gene: TRBJ2-3
V gene: TRBV7-8

CDR3 protein: CASSLGTLSYEQYF
D gene: .
J gene: TRBJ2-7
V gene: TRBV12-3/TRBV12-4

CDR3 protein: CASSSTSGWGSLQFF
D gene: TRBD2
J gene: TRBJ2-1
V gene: TRBV6-2/TRBV6-3

CDR3 protein: CASAAGQTYGYTF
D gene: .
J gene: TRBJ1-2
V gene: TRBV2

CDR3 protein: CAGSVDGLMSSYNEQFF
D gene: .
J gene: TRBJ2-1
V gene: TRBV9

CDR3 protein: CASSLAATGRNQPQHF
D gene: .
J gene: TRBJ1-5
V gene: TRBV7-2

CDR3 protein: CSVVGRGRTEAFF
D gene: TRBD1
J gene: TRBJ1-1
V gene: TRBV29-1

CDR3 protein: CASSLGQGSEAFF
D gene: .
J gene: TRBJ1-1
V gene: TRBV5-1

CDR3 protein: CAISGSRSGGKFRTYNEQFF
D gene: TRBD2
J gene: TRBJ2-1
V gene: TRBV10-3

CDR3 protein: CASSPQANEQFF
D gene: .
J gene: TRBJ2-1
V gene: TRBV28

CDR3 protein: CASSRHNEQFF
D gene: .
J gene: TRBJ2-1
V gene: TRBV3-1

CDR3 protein: CASSQDMGAGTDTQYF
D gene: .
J gene: TRBJ2-3
V gene: TRBV4-2

CDR3 protein: CASRLPDYLATQYF
D gene: .
J gene: TRBJ2-5
V gene: TRBV28

CDR3 protein: CASSEVFYNEQFF
D gene: .
J gene: TRBJ2-1
V gene: TRBV2

CDR3 protein: CAISERGPTDTQYF
D gene: .
J gene: TRBJ2-3
V gene: TRBV10-3

CDR3 protein: CASSFGGLYEQYF
D gene: .
J gene: TRBJ2-7
V gene: TRBV11-1

CDR3 protein: CASSSLRTTEAFF
D gene: .
J gene: TRBJ1-1
V gene: TRBV5-5

CDR3 protein: CASSVEGLSYNEQFF
D gene: TRBD2
J gene: TRBJ2-1
V gene: TRBV9

CDR3 protein: CASSEYTEAFF
D gene: .
J gene: TRBJ1-1
V gene: TRBV6-6

CDR3 protein: CASRTLAGRYNEQFF
D gene: TRBD2
J gene: TRBJ2-1
V gene: TRBV19

CDR3 protein: CASSQGELRSSYEQYF
D gene: .
J gene: TRBJ2-7
V gene: TRBV4-2

CDR3 protein: CASSPEAGTNEQYF
D gene: .
J gene: TRBJ2-7
V gene: TRBV5-6

CDR3 protein: CSAGRGLAGAGSYEQYF
D gene: TRBD2
J gene: TRBJ2-7
V gene: TRBV20-1